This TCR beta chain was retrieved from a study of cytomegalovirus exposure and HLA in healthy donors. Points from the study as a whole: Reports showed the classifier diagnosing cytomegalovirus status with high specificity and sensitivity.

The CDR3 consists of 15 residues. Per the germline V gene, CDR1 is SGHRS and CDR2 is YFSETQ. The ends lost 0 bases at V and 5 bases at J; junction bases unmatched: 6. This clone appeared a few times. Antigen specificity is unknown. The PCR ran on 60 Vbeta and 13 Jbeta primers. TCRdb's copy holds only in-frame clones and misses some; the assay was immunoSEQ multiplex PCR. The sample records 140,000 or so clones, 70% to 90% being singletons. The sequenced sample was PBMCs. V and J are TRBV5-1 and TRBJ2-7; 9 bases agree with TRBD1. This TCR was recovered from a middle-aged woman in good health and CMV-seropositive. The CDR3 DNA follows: TGCGCCAGCAGCTTGGGGACAGGGGAAAAGGACGAGCAGTACTTC. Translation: CASSLGTGEKDEQYF.